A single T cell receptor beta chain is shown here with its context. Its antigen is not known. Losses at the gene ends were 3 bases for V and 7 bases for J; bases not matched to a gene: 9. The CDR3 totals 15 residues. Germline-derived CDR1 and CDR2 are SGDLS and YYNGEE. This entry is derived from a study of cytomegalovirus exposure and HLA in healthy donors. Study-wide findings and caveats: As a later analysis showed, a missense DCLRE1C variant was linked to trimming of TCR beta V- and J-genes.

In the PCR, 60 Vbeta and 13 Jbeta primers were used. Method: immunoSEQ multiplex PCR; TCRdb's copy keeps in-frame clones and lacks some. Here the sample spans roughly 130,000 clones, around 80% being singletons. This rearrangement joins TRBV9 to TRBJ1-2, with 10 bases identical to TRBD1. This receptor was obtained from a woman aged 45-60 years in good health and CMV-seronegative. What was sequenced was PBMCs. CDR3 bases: TGTGCCAGCAGCGACGGGACAGGGGTGAATTCTGGCTACACCTTC. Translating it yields CASSDGTGVNSGYTF.